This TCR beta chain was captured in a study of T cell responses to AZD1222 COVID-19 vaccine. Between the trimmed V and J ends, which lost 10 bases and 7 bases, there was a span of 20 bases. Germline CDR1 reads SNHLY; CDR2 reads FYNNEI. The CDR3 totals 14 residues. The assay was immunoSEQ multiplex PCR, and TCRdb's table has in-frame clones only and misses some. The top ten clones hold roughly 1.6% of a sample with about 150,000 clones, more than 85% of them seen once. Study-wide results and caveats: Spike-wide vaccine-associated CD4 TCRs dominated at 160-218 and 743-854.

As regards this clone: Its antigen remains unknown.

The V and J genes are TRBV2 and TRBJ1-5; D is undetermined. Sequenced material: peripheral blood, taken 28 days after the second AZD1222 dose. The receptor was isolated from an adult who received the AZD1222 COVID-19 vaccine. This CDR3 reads CATRTGNRGQPQHF. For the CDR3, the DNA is TGTGCCACCCGAACGGGGAATCGCGGGCAGCCCCAGCATTTT. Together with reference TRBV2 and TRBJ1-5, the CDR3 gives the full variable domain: EPEVTQTPSHQVTQMGQEVILRCVPISNHLYFYWYRQILGQKVEFLVSFYNNEISEKSEIFDDQFSVERPDGSNFTLKIRSTKLEDSAMYFCATRTGNRGQPQHFGDGTRLSIL.